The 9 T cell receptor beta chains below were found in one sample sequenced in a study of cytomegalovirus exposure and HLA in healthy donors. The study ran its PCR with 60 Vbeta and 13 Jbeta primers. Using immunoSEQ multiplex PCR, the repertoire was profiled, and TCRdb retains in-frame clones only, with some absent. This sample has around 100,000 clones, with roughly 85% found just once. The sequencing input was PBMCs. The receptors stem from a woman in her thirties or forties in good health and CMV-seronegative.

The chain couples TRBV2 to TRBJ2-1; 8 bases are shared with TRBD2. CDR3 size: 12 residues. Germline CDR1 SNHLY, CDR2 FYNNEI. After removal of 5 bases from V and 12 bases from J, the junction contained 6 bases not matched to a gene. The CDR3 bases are TGTGCCAGCAGTCCACAGAGCGGGAGGCAGTTCTTC. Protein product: CASSPQSGRQFF.

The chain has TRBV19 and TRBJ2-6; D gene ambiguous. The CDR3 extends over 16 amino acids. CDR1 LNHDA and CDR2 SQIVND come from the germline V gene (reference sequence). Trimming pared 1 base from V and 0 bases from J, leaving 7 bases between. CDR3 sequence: CASSIGEVSGANVLTF. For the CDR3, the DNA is TGTGCCAGTAGTATAGGAGAGGTCTCTGGGGCCAACGTCCTGACTTTC.

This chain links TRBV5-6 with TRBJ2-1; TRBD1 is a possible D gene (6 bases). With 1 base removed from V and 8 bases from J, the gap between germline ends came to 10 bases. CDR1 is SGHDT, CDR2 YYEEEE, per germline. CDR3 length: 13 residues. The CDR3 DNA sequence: TGTGCCAGCAGCTTGTCCGCAGGGGATGAGCAGTTCTTC. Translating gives CASSLSAGDEQFF. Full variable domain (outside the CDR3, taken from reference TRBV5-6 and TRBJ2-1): DAGVTQSPTHLIKTRGQQVTLRCSPKSGHDTVSWYQQALGQGPQFIFQYYEEEERQRGNFPDRFSGHQFPNYSSELNVNALLLGDSALYLCASSLSAGDEQFFGPGTRLTVL.

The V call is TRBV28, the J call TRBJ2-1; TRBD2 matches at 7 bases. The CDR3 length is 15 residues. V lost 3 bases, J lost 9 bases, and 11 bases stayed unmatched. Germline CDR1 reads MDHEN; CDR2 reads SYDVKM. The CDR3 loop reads CASSFPSGMRVEQFF. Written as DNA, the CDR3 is TGTGCCAGCAGTTTCCCCAGCGGGATGAGGGTTGAGCAGTTCTTC.

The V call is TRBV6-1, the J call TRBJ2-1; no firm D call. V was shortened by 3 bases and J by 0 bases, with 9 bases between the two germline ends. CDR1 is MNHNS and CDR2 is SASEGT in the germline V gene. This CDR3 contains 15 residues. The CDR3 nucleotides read TGTGCCAGCAGTGAGACTCAGAGCTCCTACAATGAGCAGTTCTTC. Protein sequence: CASSETQSSYNEQFF.

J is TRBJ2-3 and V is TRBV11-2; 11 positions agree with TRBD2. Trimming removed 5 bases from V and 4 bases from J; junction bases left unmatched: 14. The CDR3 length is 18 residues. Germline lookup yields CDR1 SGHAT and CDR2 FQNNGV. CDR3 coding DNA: TGTGCCAGCAGCCTAAGTAGCGGGAGGGAAAGGGGAGCAGATACGCAGTATTTT. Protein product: CASSLSSGRERGADTQYF.

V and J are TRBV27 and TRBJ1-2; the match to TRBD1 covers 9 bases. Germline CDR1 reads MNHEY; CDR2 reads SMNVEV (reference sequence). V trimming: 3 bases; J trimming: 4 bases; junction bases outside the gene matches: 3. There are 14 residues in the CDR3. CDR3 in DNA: TGTGCCAGCAGTTTCCTGACAGGGGGCTATGGCTACACCTTC. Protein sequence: CASSFLTGGYGYTF.

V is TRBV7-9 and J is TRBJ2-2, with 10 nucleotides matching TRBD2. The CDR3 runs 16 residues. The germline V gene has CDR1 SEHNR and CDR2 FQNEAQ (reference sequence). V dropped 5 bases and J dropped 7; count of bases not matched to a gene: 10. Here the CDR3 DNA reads TGTGCCAGCAGCGTAAGGCTAGCGGGAGCGCGCGGGGAGCTGTTTTTT. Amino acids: CASSVRLAGARGELFF.

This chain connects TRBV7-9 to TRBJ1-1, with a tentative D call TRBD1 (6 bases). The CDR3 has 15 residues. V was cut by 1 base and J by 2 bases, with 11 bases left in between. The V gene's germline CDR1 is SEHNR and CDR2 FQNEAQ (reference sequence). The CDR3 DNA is TGTGCCAGCAGCTTAGTGCGGGGGGCCAACACTGAAGCTTTCTTT. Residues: CASSLVRGANTEAFF.